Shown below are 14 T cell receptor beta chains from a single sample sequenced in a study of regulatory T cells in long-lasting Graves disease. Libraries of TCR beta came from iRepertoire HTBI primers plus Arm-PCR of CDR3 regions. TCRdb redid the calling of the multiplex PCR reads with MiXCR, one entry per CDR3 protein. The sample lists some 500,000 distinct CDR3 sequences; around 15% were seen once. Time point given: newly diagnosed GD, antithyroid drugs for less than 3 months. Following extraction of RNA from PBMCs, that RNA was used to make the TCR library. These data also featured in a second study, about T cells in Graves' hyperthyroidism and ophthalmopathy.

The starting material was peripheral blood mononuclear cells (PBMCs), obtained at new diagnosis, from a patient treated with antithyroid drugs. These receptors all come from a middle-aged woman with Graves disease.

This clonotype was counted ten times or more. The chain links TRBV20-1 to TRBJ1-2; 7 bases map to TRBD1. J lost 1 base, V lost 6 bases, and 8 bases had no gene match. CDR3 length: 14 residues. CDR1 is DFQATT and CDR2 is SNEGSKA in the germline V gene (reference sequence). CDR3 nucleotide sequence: TGCAGTGCCATGGCAGGGGGTAGTAACTATGGCTACACCTTC. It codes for CSAMAGGSNYGYTF.

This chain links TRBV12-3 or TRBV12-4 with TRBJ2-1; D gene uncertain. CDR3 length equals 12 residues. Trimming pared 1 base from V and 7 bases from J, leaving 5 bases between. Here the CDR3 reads CASSLGPNEQFF. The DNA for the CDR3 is TGTGCCAGCAGTTTAGGGCCAAATGAGCAGTTCTTC.

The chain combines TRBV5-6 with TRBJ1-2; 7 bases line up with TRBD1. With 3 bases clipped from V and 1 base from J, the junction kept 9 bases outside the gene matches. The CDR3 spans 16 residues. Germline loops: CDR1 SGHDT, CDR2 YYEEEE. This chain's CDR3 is CASSSQSRDSNYGYTF. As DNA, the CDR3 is TGTGCCAGCAGCTCGCAGTCCCGGGACAGTAACTATGGCTACACCTTC. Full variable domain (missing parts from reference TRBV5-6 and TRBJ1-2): DAGVTQSPTHLIKTRGQQVTLRCSPKSGHDTVSWYQQALGQGPQFIFQYYEEEERQRGNFPDRFSGHQFPNYSSELNVNALLLGDSALYLCASSSQSRDSNYGYTFGSGTRLTVV.

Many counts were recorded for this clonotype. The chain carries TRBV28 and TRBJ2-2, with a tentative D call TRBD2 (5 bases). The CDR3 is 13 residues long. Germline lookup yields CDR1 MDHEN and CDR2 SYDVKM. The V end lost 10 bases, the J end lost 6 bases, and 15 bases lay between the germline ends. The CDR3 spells CATQTEGPGELFF. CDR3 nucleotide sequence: TGTGCCACTCAAACAGAGGGCCCCGGGGAGCTGTTTTTT.

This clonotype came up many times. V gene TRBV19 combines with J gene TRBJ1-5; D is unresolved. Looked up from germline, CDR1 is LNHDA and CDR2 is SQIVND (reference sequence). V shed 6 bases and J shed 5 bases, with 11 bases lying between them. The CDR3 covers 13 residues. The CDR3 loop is CASSTNTDQPQHF. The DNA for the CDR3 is TGTGCCAGTAGCACCAATACAGATCAGCCCCAGCATTTT.

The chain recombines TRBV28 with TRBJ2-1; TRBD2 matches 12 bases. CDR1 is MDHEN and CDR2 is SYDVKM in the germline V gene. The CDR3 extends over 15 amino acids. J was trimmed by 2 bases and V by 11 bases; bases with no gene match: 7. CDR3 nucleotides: TGTGCCGGCACCCCTAGCGGGGGGGCCTACAATGAGCAGTTCTTC. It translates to CAGTPSGGAYNEQFF.

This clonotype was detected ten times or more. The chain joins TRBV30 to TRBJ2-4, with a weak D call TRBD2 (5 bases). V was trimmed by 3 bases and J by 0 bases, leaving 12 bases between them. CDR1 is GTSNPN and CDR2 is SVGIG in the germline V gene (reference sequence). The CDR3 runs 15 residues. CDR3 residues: CAWRDLEAAKNIQYF. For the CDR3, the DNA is TGTGCCTGGAGGGATCTGGAGGCAGCCAAAAACATTCAGTACTTC. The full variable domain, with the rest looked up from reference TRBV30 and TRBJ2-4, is SQTIHQWPATLVQPVGSPLSLECTVEGTSNPNLYWYRQAAGRGLQLLFYSVGIGQISSEVPQNLSASRPQDRQFILSSKKLLLSDSGFYLCAWRDLEAAKNIQYFGAGTRLSVL.

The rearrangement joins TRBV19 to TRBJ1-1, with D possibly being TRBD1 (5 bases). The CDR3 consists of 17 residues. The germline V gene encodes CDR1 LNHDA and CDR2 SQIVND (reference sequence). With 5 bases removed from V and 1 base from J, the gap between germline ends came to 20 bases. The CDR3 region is CASSLSPRGGWNTEAFF. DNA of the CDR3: TGTGCCAGTAGTTTGTCACCAAGGGGAGGGTGGAACACTGAAGCTTTCTTT. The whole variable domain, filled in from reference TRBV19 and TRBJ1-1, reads DGGITQSPKYLFRKEGQNVTLSCEQNLNHDAMYWYRQDPGQGLRLIYYSQIVNDFQKGDIAEGYSVSREKKESFPLTVTSAQKNPTAFYLCASSLSPRGGWNTEAFFGQGTRLTVV.

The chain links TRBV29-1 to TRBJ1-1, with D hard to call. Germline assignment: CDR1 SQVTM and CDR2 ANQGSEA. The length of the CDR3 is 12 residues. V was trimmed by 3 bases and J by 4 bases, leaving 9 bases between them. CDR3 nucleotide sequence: TGCAGCGTTGAGACGGAAGGCACTGAAGCTTTCTTT. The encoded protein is CSVETEGTEAFF.

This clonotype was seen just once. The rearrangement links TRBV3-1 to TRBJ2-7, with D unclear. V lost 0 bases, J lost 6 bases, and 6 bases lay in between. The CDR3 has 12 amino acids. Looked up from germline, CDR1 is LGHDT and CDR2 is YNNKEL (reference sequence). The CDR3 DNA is TGTGCCAGCAGCCAAGAGTCTCTCGAGCAGTACTTC. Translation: CASSQESLEQYF.

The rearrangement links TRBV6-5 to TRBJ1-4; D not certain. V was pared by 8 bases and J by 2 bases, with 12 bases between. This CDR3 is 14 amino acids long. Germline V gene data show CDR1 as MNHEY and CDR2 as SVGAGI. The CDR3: CASGSERTNEKLFF. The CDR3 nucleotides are TGTGCCAGCGGTTCCGAACGGACTAATGAAAAACTGTTTTTT.

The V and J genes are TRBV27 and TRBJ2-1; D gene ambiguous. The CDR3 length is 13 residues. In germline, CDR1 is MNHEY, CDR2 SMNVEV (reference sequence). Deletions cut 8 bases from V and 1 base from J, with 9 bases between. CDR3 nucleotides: TGTGCCAGCGGAATGGTATCCTACAATGAGCAGTTCTTC. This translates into CASGMVSYNEQFF.

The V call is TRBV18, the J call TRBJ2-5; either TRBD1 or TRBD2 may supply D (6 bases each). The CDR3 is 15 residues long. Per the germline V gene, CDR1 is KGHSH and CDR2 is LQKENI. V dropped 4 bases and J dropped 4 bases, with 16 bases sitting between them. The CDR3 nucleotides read TGTGCCAGCTCACACAAGGCACAGGGAGGAGAGACCCAGTACTTC. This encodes CASSHKAQGGETQYF.

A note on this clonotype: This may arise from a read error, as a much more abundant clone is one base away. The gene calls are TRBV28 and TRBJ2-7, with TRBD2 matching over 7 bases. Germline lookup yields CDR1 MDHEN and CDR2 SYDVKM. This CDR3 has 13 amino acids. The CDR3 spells CAGRPRGVYEQYF. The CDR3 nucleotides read TGTGCCGGCAGGCCTCGGGGGGTCTACGAGCAGTACTTC.